The T cell receptor (beta chain) described here comes from a study of blood T cell repertoires in COVID-19. Turning to the study itself: COVID-19 samples collected from the United States, Italy and Spain covered acute and convalescent phases.

Source study methods: Estimation of nucleated cell counts was performed using reference gene primer amplification. The protocol was immunoSEQ multiplex PCR, while the TCRdb copy is restricted to in-frame clones and leaves out a portion. V, J and clone size reflect that table, while D and trimming were determined from the DNA. The table includes about 110,000 clones, less than 75% detected once. There are 15 residues in the CDR3. CDR1 and CDR2 (germline): SEHNR, FQNEAQ (reference sequence). V gave up 2 bases and J gave up 9 bases, with 17 bases separating them. Sequencing was done on a sample of peripheral blood. This chain connects TRBV7-9 to TRBJ2-1; no clear D gene. The source is a woman in her forties with acute or convalescent COVID-19. The CDR3 loop reads CASSLTAHSAGEQFF. The CDR3 DNA reads TGTGCCAGCAGCTTAACTGCCCACTCCGCAGGTGAGCAGTTCTTC.